Below, 3 T cell receptor beta chains from the same sample are listed, as sequenced in a study of T cell repertoires in cytomegalovirus infection. In TCRdb, the reads were re-called with MiXCR into one record per CDR3 protein. In the table there are about 280,000 distinct CDR3 sequences, less than 25% of which are singletons. These receptors have no identified antigens. The source material was cultured PBMCs, sampled from culture after CMV antigen stimulation. The receptors derive from a human donor in good health (CMV status not recorded). Some clones in this sample may be carry-over from other donors' samples.

This clonotype has at least ten counts. The rearrangement uses TRBV11-1 and TRBJ2-1; 9 positions match TRBD2. The CDR3 has 17 residues. V shed 3 bases and J 10 bases; nucleotides not matched to a gene: 16. Germline V gene data show CDR1 as SGHAT and CDR2 as FQDESV (reference sequence). The CDR3 sequence: CASSFTATSGLLGEQFF. CDR3 sequence (DNA): TGTGCCAGCAGCTTTACTGCGACTAGCGGCCTCCTAGGGGAGCAGTTCTTC.

The chain combines TRBV7-9 with TRBJ2-1; either TRBD1 or TRBD2 may fit D (5 bases each). The germline V gene has CDR1 SEHNR and CDR2 FQNEAQ (reference sequence). V shed 5 bases and J shed 8 bases, with 16 bases lying between them. The CDR3 runs 14 residues. The CDR3 nucleotides are TGTGCCAGCAGCACTCAGACGGGGACGGATGAGCAGTTCTTC. This sequence encodes CASSTQTGTDEQFF.

The chain uses TRBV7-9 and TRBJ1-1; D unresolved. Per germline, CDR1 SEHNR and CDR2 FQNEAQ (reference sequence). The CDR3 spans 13 residues. Deletions cut 5 bases from V and 3 bases from J, with 10 bases between. The chain's CDR3 is CASSAISYTEAFF. The CDR3 DNA reads TGTGCCAGCAGCGCTATCAGCTACACTGAAGCTTTCTTT.